This T cell receptor (beta chain) was identified during a study of shared clonotypes between healthy human individuals. Germline CDR1 and CDR2: SGHTS and YDEGEE. CDR3 length: 17 amino acids. V was clipped by 4 bases and J by 6 bases; unmatched bases: 13. Profiled with immunoSEQ multiplex PCR; TCRdb holds only in-frame clones, not every one. The data contain about 1.1 million clones, 75% to 85% of them singletons. The chain links TRBV5-8 to TRBJ2-7; 13 bases map to TRBD2. Sequencing was performed on memory CD4+ T cells from PBMCs. The subset: CD45RA-negative fraction. The sequence came from a man younger than 35 in good health. Some clones in this sample may be carry-over from other donors' samples. CDR3 nucleotide sequence: TGTGCCAGCAGCCCGGGGACTAGCGGGACATGGGCCGCCGAGCAGTACTTC. This codes for CASSPGTSGTWAAEQYF. The full variable domain, its missing parts supplied by reference TRBV5-8 and TRBJ2-7, is EAGVTQSPTHLIKTRGQQATLRCSPISGHTSVYWYQQALGLGLQFLLWYDEGEERNRGNFPPRFSGRQFPNYSSELNVNALELEDSALYLCASSPGTSGTWAAEQYFGPGTRLTVT.